The 26 T cell receptor beta chains reported below all come from one sample, sequenced in a study of T cell responses to AZD1222 COVID-19 vaccine. The method was immunoSEQ multiplex PCR; TCRdb's version includes in-frame clones alone and lacks a portion of them. The sample holds over 90,000 clones; 80% to 90% are singletons and the top ten take more than 20%. The sequences come from peripheral blood, collected on day 0 of AZD1222 vaccination. These receptors came from an adult in good health.

The chain carries TRBV11-3 and TRBJ1-1; perhaps TRBD1 as D (6 bases). The CDR3 length is 13 residues. V was trimmed by 3 bases and J by 3 bases, leaving 8 bases between them. Germline V gene sequence: CDR1 SGHNT, CDR2 YENEEA. The CDR3 is CASSFYRDTEAFF. The CDR3 nucleotides are TGTGCCAGCAGCTTTTACAGGGACACTGAAGCTTTCTTT.

The chain links TRBV6-5 to TRBJ2-7; no firm D call. CDR1 is MNHEY, CDR2 SVGAGI, per germline. This CDR3 comprises 11 residues. Deletions cut 8 bases from V and 1 base from J, with 6 bases between. The CDR3 DNA is TGTGCCAGCCGTAAGTCCTACGAGCAGTACTTC. Protein product: CASRKSYEQYF.

About this clone itself: This sample also contains other DNA sequences that code for the same CDR3. This chain uses TRBV18 with TRBJ1-1; D might be TRBD1 (5 bases). There are 15 residues in the CDR3. V was trimmed by 6 bases and J by 1 base, leaving 15 bases between them. The germline gives CDR1 KGHSH, CDR2 LQKENI. Written as DNA, the CDR3 is TGTGCCAGCTCGCCTCGTGGAACAGGGAACACTGAAGCTTTCTTT. Amino acids: CASSPRGTGNTEAFF.

The chain recombines TRBV4-1 with TRBJ1-1; D is uncertain. The CDR3 is 14 residues long. V shed 0 bases and J shed 1 base, with 6 bases lying between them. Germline V gene data show CDR1 as MGHRA and CDR2 as YSYEKL. The CDR3 bases are TGCGCCAGCAGCCAAGAGTACGGGAACACTGAAGCTTTCTTT. This encodes CASSQEYGNTEAFF.

The J gene is TRBJ2-5, the V gene TRBV25-1; the D is unclear. The germline V gene encodes CDR1 MGHDK and CDR2 SYGVNS. The V end was cut by 2 bases, the J end by 6 bases, with 4 bases between. The length of the CDR3 is 11 residues. The CDR3, as DNA: TGTGCCAGCAGTGAAAAACAGACCCAGTACTTC. Translated: CASSEKQTQYF. The full variable domain, rest sourced from reference TRBV25-1 and TRBJ2-5, is EADIYQTPRYLVIGTGKKITLECSQTMGHDKMYWYQQDPGMELHLIHYSYGVNSTEKGDLSSESTVSRIRTEHFPLTLESARPSHTSQYLCASSEKQTQYFGPGTRLLVL.

The genes are TRBV18 and TRBJ1-5; the D gene is possibly TRBD1 (6 bases). Trimming cost V 3 bases and J 3 bases, with 12 bases left between them. This CDR3 has 15 residues. Germline CDR1 KGHSH, CDR2 LQKENI. CDR3 nucleotides: TGTGCCAGCTCACCTTTCCGGGACAACAATCAGCCCCAGCATTTT. Translated, it gives CASSPFRDNNQPQHF.

V gene TRBV10-3 combines with J gene TRBJ2-3, with 9 bases lining up with TRBD1. Germline trimming cut 2 bases from V and 3 bases from J; bases unmatched to any gene: 6. This CDR3 has 16 amino acids. In germline, CDR1 is ENHRY, CDR2 SYGVKD. CDR3 amino acids: CAISEPGQGVTDTQYF. CDR3 DNA sequence: TGTGCCATCAGTGAGCCGGGACAGGGTGTAACAGATACGCAGTATTTT.

For this clone: The junction does not match germline at one end; this may be a read error. The CDR3 DNA reads TGTGCCACCAGTGATGGACAGGGGGCAAAGTCCGTCTTC. Protein: CATSDGQGAKSVF. The rearrangement uses TRBV24-1 and TRBJ1-2, with 11 bases fitting TRBD1. Germline assignment: CDR1 KGHDR and CDR2 SFDVKD. This CDR3 has 13 amino acids.

The gene calls are TRBV10-2 and TRBJ2-7, with 10 bases that match TRBD1. The germline CDR1 and CDR2 sequences are WSHSY and SAAADI. This CDR3 spans 15 amino acids. The V segment lost 2 bases and the J segment 2 bases; nucleotides outside the gene matches: 3. The CDR3, as DNA: TGCGCCAGCAGTGAGCCGGGACAGGGGACCTACGAGCAGTACTTC. Translated: CASSEPGQGTYEQYF.

The V call is TRBV15, the J call TRBJ2-5, with 14 bases matching TRBD2. The V gene's germline CDR1 is LNHNV and CDR2 YYDKDF (reference sequence). After removal of 0 bases from V and 5 bases from J, the junction contained 5 bases not matched to a gene. The CDR3 has 17 amino acids. In DNA form, the CDR3 reads TGTGCCACCAGCAGAGATTTTGGGACTAGCGGGGGCGAGACCCAGTACTTC. This translates into CATSRDFGTSGGETQYF.

The J gene is TRBJ1-2, the V gene TRBV28; weak D call: TRBD1 (6 bases). Looked up from germline, CDR1 is MDHEN and CDR2 is SYDVKM. V lost 10 bases and J lost 8, with 20 bases in between. The CDR3 is 13 residues long. CDR3 sequence (DNA): TGTGCCACCGAACCTCCAAGCGGGGGCGGCTACACCTTC. Translation gives CATEPPSGGGYTF.

The rearrangement links TRBV12-2 to TRBJ2-1; the table's D gene call, TRBD2, was not cross checked with the DNA. TRBV12-2 is a known pseudogene. CDR3 length: 17 residues. The CDR3 region is CASRLSSGTSGSCEQFF. CDR3 bases: TGTGCAAGTCGCTTGAGCTCCGGGACTAGCGGGAGTTGTGAGCAGTTCTTC.

The chain carries TRBV3-1 (or the pseudogene TRBV3-2) and TRBJ1-1; TRBD1 aligns across 8 bases. The CDR3 is made up of 15 amino acids. Losses at the gene ends were 2 bases for V and 10 bases for J; bases not matched to a gene: 12. Germline V gives CDR1 LGHDT, CDR2 YNNKEL (reference sequence). In DNA form, the CDR3 reads TGTGCCAGCAGCCAACTGCAGGGGGCTAAAGGAGGAGCTTTCTTT. Its protein is CASSQLQGAKGGAFF.

The V call is TRBV19, the J call TRBJ2-5, with D possibly being TRBD1 (6 bases). Trimming stripped 3 bases from V and 2 bases from J, with 13 bases between. CDR1 and CDR2 (germline): LNHDA, SQIVND (reference sequence). The CDR3 has 15 residues. The CDR3 sequence is CASSMMGQLQETQYF. The CDR3 DNA reads as TGTGCCAGTAGTATGATGGGACAACTGCAAGAGACCCAGTACTTC.

V is TRBV4-3 and J is TRBJ1-6, with unresolved D. V was shortened by 4 bases and J by 6 bases, with 16 bases between the two germline ends. The germline V gene has CDR1 LGHNA and CDR2 YSLEER. The CDR3 has 16 residues. CDR3 coding DNA: TGCGCCAGCAGCCGTCTTTGGAGGGATGGTAATTCACCCCTCCACTTT. This sequence encodes CASSRLWRDGNSPLHF.

This rearrangement joins TRBV7-9 to TRBJ2-3, with D possibly TRBD2 on 5 matching bases. Germline V gene data show CDR1 as SEHNR and CDR2 as FQNEAQ (reference sequence). V lost 3 bases and J 1 base, leaving 11 bases between the germline ends. This CDR3 is built from 15 residues. The DNA of the CDR3 is TGTGCCAGCAGCTTTAGAGGGCCCCGCACAGATACGCAGTATTTT. Its protein product is CASSFRGPRTDTQYF.

The rearrangement uses TRBV19 and TRBJ2-7; TRBD2 matches at 14 bases. Germline trimming cut 9 bases from V and 2 bases from J; bases unmatched to any gene: 18. The CDR3 covers 19 residues. In germline, CDR1 is LNHDA, CDR2 SQIVND (reference sequence). CDR3: CARPHPRLAGGRGAYEQYF. The CDR3 region has the DNA TGTGCCAGACCCCACCCGAGACTAGCGGGGGGGAGGGGGGCCTACGAGCAGTACTTC.

The chain joins TRBV5-1 to TRBJ2-3, with 7 nucleotides matching TRBD2. The CDR3 loop spans 16 amino acids. Looked up from germline, CDR1 is SGHRS and CDR2 is YFSETQ. V lost 1 base and J lost 2; bases outside the gene matches: 7. The CDR3 here is CASSLTAGVNTDTQYF. The CDR3 DNA is TGCGCCAGCAGCTTGACGGCGGGAGTGAACACAGATACGCAGTATTTT.

The rearrangement joins TRBV3-1 (or the pseudogene TRBV3-2) to TRBJ1-3; TRBD1 agrees at 8 bases. Germline loops: CDR1 LGHDT, CDR2 YNNKEL (reference sequence). Trimming took 6 bases from V and 3 from J; bases not matched to a gene: 7. This CDR3 region has 15 residues. The CDR3 here is CASSLPQGVGNTIYF. Here the CDR3 DNA reads TGTGCCAGCAGTCTCCCACAGGGGGTTGGAAACACCATATATTTT.

V is TRBV28 and J is TRBJ2-2, with TRBD2 matching 7 bases. This CDR3 is 15 amino acids long. Germline CDR1 and CDR2: MDHEN and SYDVKM. V was clipped by 6 bases and J by 4 bases; unmatched bases: 8. The CDR3 region is CASSDGTIPTGELFF. The CDR3 bases are TGTGCCAGCAGCGACGGGACTATTCCCACCGGGGAGCTGTTTTTT. Full variable domain (remainder filled in from reference TRBV28 and TRBJ2-2): DVKVTQSSRYLVKRTGEKVFLECVQDMDHENMFWYRQDPGLGLRLIYFSYDVKMKEKGDIPEGYSVSREKKERFSLILESASTNQTSMYLCASSDGTIPTGELFFGEGSRLTVL.

The chain is built from TRBV28 and TRBJ2-2; 10 nucleotides line up with TRBD1. The CDR3 length is 17 residues. V shed 5 bases and J 3 bases; nucleotides not matched to a gene: 9. The germline gives CDR1 MDHEN, CDR2 SYDVKM. The CDR3 DNA sequence: TGTGCCAGCAGTGCCCAGGCCGGGACAGGGGACACCGGGGAGCTGTTTTTT. Protein sequence: CASSAQAGTGDTGELFF.

The chain joins TRBV30 to TRBJ2-1; 13 bases align to TRBD2. The trim removed 5 bases at V and 4 bases at J, leaving 5 bases unmatched. The CDR3 is 15 amino acids. Germline-derived CDR1 and CDR2 are GTSNPN and SVGIG (reference sequence). CDR3 sequence (DNA): TGTGCCTGGGGACTAGCGGGAGCCAGGTACAATGAGCAGTTCTTC. Protein: CAWGLAGARYNEQFF.

The chain employs TRBV29-1 and TRBJ1-5, with D possibly being TRBD1 (5 bases). Trimming removed 4 bases at V and 6 bases at J, with 10 bases between. CDR3 length: 12 amino acids. From germline, CDR1 is SQVTM and CDR2 ANQGSEA. The CDR3 DNA is TGCAGCGTTGGGGGGGGAGGTCAGCCCCAGCATTTT. Translating gives CSVGGGGQPQHF.

This sequence joins TRBV7-2 and TRBJ1-1; possible D gene TRBD1, 5 bases. Trimming shortened V by 1 base and J by 7 bases, and 7 bases separated the two germline ends. The CDR3 is made up of 12 amino acids. CDR1 and CDR2 from the germline V gene are SGHTA and FQGNSA. The CDR3 region has the DNA TGTGCCAGCAGCTTAGGGGGCGTTGAAGCTTTCTTT. As protein: CASSLGGVEAFF. Based on the CDR3 plus reference TRBV7-2 and TRBJ1-1, the full variable domain is GAGVSQSPSNKVTEKGKDVELRCDPISGHTALYWYRQSLGQGLEFLIYFQGNSAPDKSGLPSDRFSAERTGGSVSTLTIQRTQQEDSAVYLCASSLGGVEAFFGQGTRLTVV.

The V call is TRBV28, the J call TRBJ1-5, with D perhaps TRBD1 (6 bases). CDR1 is MDHEN and CDR2 is SYDVKM in the germline V gene. CDR3 length: 15 amino acids. The V gene lost 3 bases and the J gene lost 7 bases, with 16 bases spanning the gap. CDR3 sequence (DNA): TGTGCCAGCAGTTTCCGGGGGGAGGGACAACAGCCCCAGCATTTT. Amino acid sequence: CASSFRGEGQQPQHF.

This clone has just one count. The genes are TRBV15 and TRBJ2-7, with D possibly matching TRBD2 (5 bases). The CDR3 sequence is 12 residues long. With 5 bases removed from V and 4 bases from J, the gap between germline ends came to 9 bases. Looked up from germline, CDR1 is LNHNV and CDR2 is YYDKDF (reference sequence). The CDR3 DNA is TGTGCCACCAGCGGAGGTGGATACGAGCAGTACTTC. This gives the protein CATSGGGYEQYF.